The 11 T cell receptor beta chains below were found in one sample sequenced in a study of T-cell memory formation after mild COVID-19. TCRdb analysed the 5' RACE reads with MiXCR anew, one entry per CDR3 protein. The sample has roughly 240,000 distinct CDR3 sequences, about 16% seen once. The sample was PBMCs or a T cell subset sorted from them (not recorded which). The receptors here all came from a man younger than 35 who had mild COVID-19 (a few samples of this study predate the infection). Cell type and time point are not known.

This clonotype showed up just a few times. The CDR3 is CASSPNQISGVLTF. The CDR3, as DNA: TGTGCCAGCAGCCCAAACCAGATATCAGGCGTCCTGACTTTC. The chain carries TRBV7-3 and TRBJ2-6; unclear D gene. There are 14 residues in the CDR3. From germline, CDR1 is SGHTA and CDR2 FQGTGA. V lost 5 bases and J 12 bases, leaving 17 bases between the germline ends. The full variable domain, rest sourced from reference TRBV7-3 and TRBJ2-6, is GAGVSQTPSNKVTEKGKYVELRCDPISGHTALYWYRQSLGQGPEFLIYFQGTGAADDSGLPNDRFFAVRPEGSVSTLKIQRTERGDSAVYLCASSPNQISGVLTFGAGSRLTVL.

This clonotype has a handful of counts. The rearrangement joins TRBV11-2 to TRBJ2-1; no clear D gene. The V gene's germline CDR1 is SGHAT and CDR2 FQNNGV. CDR3 length: 11 residues. Trimming took off 3 bases at V and 8 bases at J, with 5 bases between the two ends. CDR3 sequence: CASSLADEQFF. CDR3 in DNA: TGTGCCAGCAGCTTGGCGGATGAGCAGTTCTTC.

The chain employs TRBV12-3 or TRBV12-4 and TRBJ2-3; D is tentatively TRBD1 or TRBD2 (6 bases each). The V and J ends lost 8 bases and 1 base respectively, with 19 bases between them. The CDR3 length is 16 residues. The CDR3 DNA is TGTGCCAGCTCCCCGGGGGCCAGTCTAGGCACAGATACGCAGTATTTT. This codes for CASSPGASLGTDTQYF.

This clonotype showed up many times. The chain is built from TRBV4-3 and TRBJ2-1; possibly TRBD2 for D (5 bases). Germline-derived CDR1 and CDR2 are LGHNA and YSLEER. V was pared by 0 bases and J by 5 bases, with 8 bases between. CDR3 size: 14 residues. This chain's CDR3 is CASSQDIGDNEQFF. DNA for the CDR3: TGCGCCAGCAGCCAAGATATCGGGGACAATGAGCAGTTCTTC.

This clonotype showed up just a few times. The genes are TRBV6-5 and TRBJ2-7; 7 bases line up with TRBD1. From germline, CDR1 is MNHEY and CDR2 SVGAGI. Trimming removed 0 bases from V and 7 bases from J; junction bases left unmatched: 9. The CDR3 runs to 15 residues. The CDR3 protein is CASSYSRGTDPEQYF. CDR3 DNA: TGTGCCAGCAGTTACTCGAGGGGGACAGACCCAGAGCAGTACTTC.

The rearrangement joins TRBV20-1 to TRBJ2-1; 8 nucleotides match TRBD2. The ends lost 1 base at V and 3 bases at J; junction bases unmatched: 2. Germline CDR1 DFQATT, CDR2 SNEGSKA (reference sequence). The CDR3 length is 14 residues. The CDR3 nucleotides read TGCAGTGCTAGAGCGGGGGGGATCTACAATGAGCAGTTCTTC. This encodes CSARAGGIYNEQFF.

This clonotype has a handful of counts. The chain has TRBV12-3 or TRBV12-4 and TRBJ2-7, with 9 bases aligning to TRBD2. V was pared by 8 bases and J by 0 bases, with 17 bases of the junction left unmatched. There are 18 residues in the CDR3. The CDR3 reads CASPPGWTSDADSYEQYV. CDR3 coding DNA: TGTGCCAGCCCCCCTGGATGGACTAGCGACGCTGACTCCTACGAGCAGTACGTC.

The chain carries TRBV6-2 or TRBV6-3 and TRBJ2-7; 8 bases line up with TRBD2. The CDR3 extends over 14 amino acids. V shed 5 bases and J 3 bases; nucleotides not matched to a gene: 6. CDR1 and CDR2 (germline): MNHEY, SVGEGT. CDR3 region: CASSPRAGDYEQYV. The CDR3 coding sequence is TGTGCCAGCAGTCCGAGAGCGGGAGACTACGAGCAGTACGTC.

J is TRBJ2-3 and V is TRBV20-1; D unclear. V was pared by 3 bases and J by 0 bases, with 19 bases between. This CDR3 has 17 residues. The V gene's germline CDR1 is DFQATT and CDR2 SNEGSKA (reference sequence). CDR3 sequence reads: CSASRPITDESTDTQYF. The CDR3 DNA is TGCAGTGCTAGCCGACCAATCACAGATGAGAGCACAGATACGCAGTATTTT.

This clonotype was seen repeatedly, ten times or more. The CDR3 DNA reads TGTGCCAGCAGCCCCCGACAGGTGGGGACGAACACTGAAGCTTTCTTT. Translating it yields CASSPRQVGTNTEAFF. This chain links TRBV7-3 with TRBJ1-1; the D gene is possibly TRBD1 (6 bases). V lost 5 bases to trimming and J lost 1 base, with 17 bases between them. This CDR3 contains 16 residues. CDR1 and CDR2 from the germline V gene are SGHTA and FQGTGA.

This clonotype came up a few times. This chain uses TRBV7-2 with TRBJ1-2, with D perhaps matching TRBD1 (6 bases). Trimming left V 4 bases short and J 8 bases short, with 17 bases between. The germline gives CDR1 SGHTA, CDR2 FQGNSA. The CDR3 spans 14 residues. The CDR3 nucleotides are TGTGCCAGCAGCTCGACCTCCACAGGGCGAGGCTACACCTTC. This sequence encodes CASSSTSTGRGYTF. Together with reference TRBV7-2 and TRBJ1-2, the CDR3 gives the full variable domain: GAGVSQSPSNKVTEKGKDVELRCDPISGHTALYWYRQSLGQGLEFLIYFQGNSAPDKSGLPSDRFSAERTGGSVSTLTIQRTQQEDSAVYLCASSSTSTGRGYTFGSGTRLTVV.